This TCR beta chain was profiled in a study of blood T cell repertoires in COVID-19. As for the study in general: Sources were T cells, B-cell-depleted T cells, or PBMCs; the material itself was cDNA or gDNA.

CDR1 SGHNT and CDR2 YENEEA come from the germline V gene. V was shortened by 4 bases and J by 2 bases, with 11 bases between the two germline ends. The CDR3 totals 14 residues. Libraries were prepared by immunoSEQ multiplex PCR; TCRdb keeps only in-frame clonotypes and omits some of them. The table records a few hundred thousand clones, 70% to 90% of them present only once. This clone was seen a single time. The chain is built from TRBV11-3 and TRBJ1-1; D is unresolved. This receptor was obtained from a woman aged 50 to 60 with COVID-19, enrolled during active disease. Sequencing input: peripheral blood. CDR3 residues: CASSSVTLNTEAFF. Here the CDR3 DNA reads TGTGCCAGCAGCTCCGTTACCCTAAACACTGAAGCTTTCTTT.